These 10 T cell receptor beta chains originate from one sample sequenced in a study of radiation and T cells in renal cell carcinoma. Sequenced by immunoSEQ multiplex PCR; TCRdb stores in-frame clones only, minus some. The data contain 150,000 to 190,000 clones, roughly 86% of them singletons. Time point noted: blood 2 weeks post-SBRT. Indicated treatment: 15 Gy SBRT to primary tumor, nephrectomy 4 weeks later. This sample comprised blood, obtained from a patient whose treatment included radiotherapy and nephrectomy. These receptors were taken from a woman between 50 and 59 years old with renal cell carcinoma.

The chain carries TRBV25-1 and TRBJ1-2, with 10 nucleotides matching TRBD1. CDR3 size: 14 residues. Germline V gene sequence: CDR1 MGHDK, CDR2 SYGVNS. The V and J ends lost 8 bases and 6 bases, in that order; junction bases with no gene match: 9. CDR3: CASGDTGTGDGYTF. The CDR3 nucleotides are TGTGCCAGCGGAGATACCGGGACAGGGGATGGCTACACCTTC.

This sequence joins TRBV7-6 and TRBJ1-3; D is perhaps TRBD1 (6 bases). Trimming took 1 base from V and 7 from J, leaving 8 bases between them. Germline lookup yields CDR1 SGHVS and CDR2 FNYEAQ. This CDR3 has 13 amino acids. CDR3 in amino acids: CASSLGQANTIYF. The CDR3 DNA reads TGTGCCAGCAGCTTAGGACAGGCGAACACCATATATTTT.

This clone occurred once. This chain links TRBV11-2 with TRBJ2-7; TRBD1 might be the D (6 bases). This CDR3 is built from 15 residues. V was trimmed by 0 bases and J by 3 bases, leaving 12 bases between them. Germline V gives CDR1 SGHAT, CDR2 FQNNGV. The CDR3 sequence is CASSLDRTANYEQYF. The CDR3 bases are TGTGCCAGCAGCTTAGATCGGACAGCTAACTACGAGCAGTACTTC.

This sequence joins TRBV2 and TRBJ2-7; TRBD1 matches 7 bases. CDR1 and CDR2 (germline): SNHLY, FYNNEI. The CDR3 has 14 amino acids. J was trimmed by 3 bases and V by 5 bases; bases with no gene match: 7. The DNA of the CDR3 is TGTGCCAGCAGTTTTTGGACAGGCGGCTACGAGCAGTACTTC. Amino acid sequence: CASSFWTGGYEQYF.

The chain is built from TRBV4-2 and TRBJ2-3; TRBD2 might be the D (5 bases). The V end lost 0 bases, the J end lost 0 bases, and 16 bases lay between the germline ends. There are 18 residues in the CDR3. Germline V gene lookup returns CDR1 LGHNA and CDR2 YNFKEQ. Written as DNA, the CDR3 is TGTGCCAGCAGCCAAGATAGCGTCAGAACCGCTAGCACAGATACGCAGTATTTT. Its protein product is CASSQDSVRTASTDTQYF.

The chain employs TRBV7-6 and TRBJ2-2, with D perhaps TRBD2 (6 bases). The V and J ends lost 1 base and 5 bases respectively, with 11 bases between them. Per the germline V gene, CDR1 is SGHVS and CDR2 is FNYEAQ. CDR3 length: 15 residues. CDR3 sequence (DNA): TGTGCCAGCAGCTTAGGTCTAGCGTGGACCGGGGAGCTGTTTTTT. It specifies CASSLGLAWTGELFF.

The V call is TRBV29-1, the J call TRBJ1-2; 7 nucleotides match TRBD1. The germline V gene has CDR1 SQVTM and CDR2 ANQGSEA. There are 14 residues in the CDR3. V was pared by 7 bases and J by 5 bases, with 13 bases of the junction left unmatched. In DNA form, the CDR3 reads TGCAGCGCAGCCAGTCCCGGGACAGCTTATGGCTACACCTTC. It yields the protein CSAASPGTAYGYTF.

The chain recombines TRBV7-9 with TRBJ2-1; TRBD2 is a possible D gene (5 bases). The ends were cut back, 3 bases at V and 8 bases at J, with 11 bases in the middle. The CDR3 is made up of 13 amino acids. Germline CDR1 reads SEHNR; CDR2 reads FQNEAQ (reference sequence). The CDR3 protein is CASSFEHGDEQFF. The CDR3 DNA is TGTGCCAGCAGCTTCGAACACGGGGATGAGCAGTTCTTC.

The chain employs TRBV11-2 and TRBJ1-1; D remains unclear. Germline CDR1 and CDR2: SGHAT and FQNNGV. CDR3 length: 11 amino acids. Trimming stripped 4 bases from V and 11 bases from J, with 11 bases between. CDR3 DNA sequence: TGTGCCAGCAGCTCTAGTCCCCTGGCTTTCTTT. Its translation is CASSSSPLAFF.

The chain has TRBV14 and TRBJ2-7; 13 bases line up with TRBD2. There are 15 residues in the CDR3. In germline, CDR1 is SGHDN, CDR2 FVKESK. J gave up 2 bases and V 3 bases, and 1 base lay outside the gene matches. CDR3 region: CASSQGLAGPYEQYF. The CDR3 bases are TGTGCCAGCAGCCAGGGACTAGCGGGACCCTACGAGCAGTACTTC.